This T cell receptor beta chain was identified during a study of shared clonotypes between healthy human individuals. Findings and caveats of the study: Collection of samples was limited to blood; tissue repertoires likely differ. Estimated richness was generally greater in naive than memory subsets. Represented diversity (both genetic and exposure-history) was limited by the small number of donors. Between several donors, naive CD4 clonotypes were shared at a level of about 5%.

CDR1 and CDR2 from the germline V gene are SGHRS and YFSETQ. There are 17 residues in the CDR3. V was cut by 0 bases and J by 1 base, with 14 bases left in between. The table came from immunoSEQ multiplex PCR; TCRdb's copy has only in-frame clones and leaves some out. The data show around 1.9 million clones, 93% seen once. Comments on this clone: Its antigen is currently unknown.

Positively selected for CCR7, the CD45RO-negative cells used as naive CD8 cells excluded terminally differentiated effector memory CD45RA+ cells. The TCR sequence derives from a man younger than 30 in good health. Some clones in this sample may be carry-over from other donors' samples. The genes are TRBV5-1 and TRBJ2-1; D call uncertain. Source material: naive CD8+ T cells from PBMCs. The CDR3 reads CASSLAVRVVSYNEQFF. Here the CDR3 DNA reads TGCGCCAGCAGCTTGGCCGTCCGGGTTGTATCCTACAATGAGCAGTTCTTC.